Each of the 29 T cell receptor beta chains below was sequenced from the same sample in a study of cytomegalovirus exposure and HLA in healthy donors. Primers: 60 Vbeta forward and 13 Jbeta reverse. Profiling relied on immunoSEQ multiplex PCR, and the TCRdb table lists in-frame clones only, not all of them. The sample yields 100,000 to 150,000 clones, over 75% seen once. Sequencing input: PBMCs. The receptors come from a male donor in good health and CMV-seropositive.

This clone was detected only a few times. The CDR3 spells CASSLGGAATEAFF. DNA of the CDR3: TGTGCCAGCAGCCTAGGGGGCGCCGCCACTGAAGCTTTCTTT. V gene TRBV5-5 combines with J gene TRBJ1-1; 7 nucleotides align to TRBD1. CDR1 and CDR2 (germline): SGHKS, YYEKEE (reference sequence). J lost 4 bases, V lost 4 bases, and 7 bases had no gene match. The CDR3 runs 14 residues.

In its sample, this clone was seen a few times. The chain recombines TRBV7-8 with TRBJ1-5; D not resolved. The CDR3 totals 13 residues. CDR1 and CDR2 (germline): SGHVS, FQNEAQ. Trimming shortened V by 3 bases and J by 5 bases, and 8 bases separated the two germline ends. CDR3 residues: CASSLTRDQPQHF. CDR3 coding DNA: TGTGCCAGCAGCTTGACAAGAGATCAGCCCCAGCATTTT. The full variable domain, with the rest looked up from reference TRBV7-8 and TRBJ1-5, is GAGVSQSPRYKVAKRGQDVALRCDPISGHVSLFWYQQALGQGPEFLTYFQNEAQLDKSGLPSDRFFAERPEGSVSTLKIQRTQQEDSAVYLCASSLTRDQPQHFGDGTRLSIL.

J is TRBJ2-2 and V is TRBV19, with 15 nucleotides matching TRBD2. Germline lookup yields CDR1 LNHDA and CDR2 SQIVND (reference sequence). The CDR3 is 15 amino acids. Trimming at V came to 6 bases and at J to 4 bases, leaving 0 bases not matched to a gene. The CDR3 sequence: CASRGLAGGTGELFF. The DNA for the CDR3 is TGTGCCAGTAGGGGACTAGCGGGAGGCACCGGGGAGCTGTTTTTT.

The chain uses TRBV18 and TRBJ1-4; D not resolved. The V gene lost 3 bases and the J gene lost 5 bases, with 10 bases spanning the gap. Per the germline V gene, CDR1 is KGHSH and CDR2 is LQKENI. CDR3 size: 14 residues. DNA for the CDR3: TGTGCCAGCTCACCGTCGACAAAGAATGAAAAACTGTTTTTT. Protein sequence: CASSPSTKNEKLFF.

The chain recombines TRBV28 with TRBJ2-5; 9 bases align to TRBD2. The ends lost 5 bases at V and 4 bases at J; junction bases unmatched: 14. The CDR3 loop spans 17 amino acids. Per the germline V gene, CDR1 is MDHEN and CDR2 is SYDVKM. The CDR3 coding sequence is TGTGCCAGCAGTCCGCCGGGACTAGCAACGTTAGGAGAGACCCAGTACTTC. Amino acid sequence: CASSPPGLATLGETQYF.

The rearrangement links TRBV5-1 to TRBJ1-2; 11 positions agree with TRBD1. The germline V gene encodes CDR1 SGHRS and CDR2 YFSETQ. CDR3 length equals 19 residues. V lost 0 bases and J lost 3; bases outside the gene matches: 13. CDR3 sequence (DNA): TGCGCCAGCAGCTTGGTGCTTTTGGGACAGGGGGTACCGGACTATGGCTACACCTTC. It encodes CASSLVLLGQGVPDYGYTF. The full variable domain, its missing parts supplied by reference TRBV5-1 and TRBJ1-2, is KAGVTQTPRYLIKTRGQQVTLSCSPISGHRSVSWYQQTPGQGLQFLFEYFSETQRNKGNFPGRFSGRQFSNSRSEMNVSTLELGDSALYLCASSLVLLGQGVPDYGYTFGSGTRLTVV.

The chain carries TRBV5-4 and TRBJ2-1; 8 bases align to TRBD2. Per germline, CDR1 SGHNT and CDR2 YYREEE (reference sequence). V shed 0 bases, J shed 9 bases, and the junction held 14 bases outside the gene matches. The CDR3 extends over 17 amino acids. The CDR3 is CASSLAKSQREFVEQFF. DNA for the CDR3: TGTGCCAGCAGCTTGGCCAAGAGTCAGCGGGAGTTCGTTGAGCAGTTCTTC.

Here the CDR3 reads CASSLAGLQGDYEQYF. CDR3 coding DNA: TGTGCCAGCAGTTTAGCGGGGCTACAGGGGGACTACGAGCAGTACTTC. This rearrangement joins TRBV28 to TRBJ2-7, with 8 bases aligning to TRBD1. This CDR3 has 16 residues. The junction had 9 bases not matched to a gene; V was cut back by 2 bases and J by 3 bases. Germline CDR1 and CDR2: MDHEN and SYDVKM.

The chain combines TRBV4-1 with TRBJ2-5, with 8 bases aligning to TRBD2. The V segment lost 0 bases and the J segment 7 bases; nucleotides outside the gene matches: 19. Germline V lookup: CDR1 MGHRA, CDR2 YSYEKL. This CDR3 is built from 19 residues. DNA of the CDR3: TGCGCCAGCAGCCAAGACCCCCCGCTGACTAGCGCAGTTTTCGGGACCCAGTACTTC. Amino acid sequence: CASSQDPPLTSAVFGTQYF.

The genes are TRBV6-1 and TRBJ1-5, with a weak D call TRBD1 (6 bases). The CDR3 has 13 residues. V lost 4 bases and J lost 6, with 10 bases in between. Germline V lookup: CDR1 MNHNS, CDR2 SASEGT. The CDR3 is CASSVRGAQPQHF. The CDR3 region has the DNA TGTGCCAGCAGTGTTCGGGGGGCTCAGCCCCAGCATTTT.

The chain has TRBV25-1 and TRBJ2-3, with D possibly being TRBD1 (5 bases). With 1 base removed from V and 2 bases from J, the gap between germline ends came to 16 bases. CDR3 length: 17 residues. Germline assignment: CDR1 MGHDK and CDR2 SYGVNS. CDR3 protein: CASSEWTSLGNTDTQYF. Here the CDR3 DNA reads TGTGCCAGCAGTGAATGGACAAGCCTGGGGAACACAGATACGCAGTATTTT.

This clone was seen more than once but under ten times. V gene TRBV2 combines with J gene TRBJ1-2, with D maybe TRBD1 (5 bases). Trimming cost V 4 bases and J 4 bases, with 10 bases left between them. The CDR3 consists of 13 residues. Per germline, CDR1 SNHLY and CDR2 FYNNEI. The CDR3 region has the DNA TGTGCCAGCAGTGTCGCCAGGGTCTATGGCTACACCTTC. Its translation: CASSVARVYGYTF.

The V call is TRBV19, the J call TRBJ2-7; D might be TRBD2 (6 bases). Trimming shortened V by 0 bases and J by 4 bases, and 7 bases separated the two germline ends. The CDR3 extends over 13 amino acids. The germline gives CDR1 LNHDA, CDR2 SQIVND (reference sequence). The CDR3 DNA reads TGTGCCAGTAGTATAGATGGAGGGTACGAGCAGTACTTC. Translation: CASSIDGGYEQYF. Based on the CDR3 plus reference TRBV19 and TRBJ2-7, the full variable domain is DGGITQSPKYLFRKEGQNVTLSCEQNLNHDAMYWYRQDPGQGLRLIYYSQIVNDFQKGDIAEGYSVSREKKESFPLTVTSAQKNPTAFYLCASSIDGGYEQYFGPGTRLTVT.

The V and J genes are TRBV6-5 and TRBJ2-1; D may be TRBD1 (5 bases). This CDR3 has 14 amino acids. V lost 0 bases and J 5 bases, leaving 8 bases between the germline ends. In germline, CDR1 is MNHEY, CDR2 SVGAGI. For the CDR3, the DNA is TGTGCCAGCAGTTACTCCGGCAGGGACAATGAGCAGTTCTTC. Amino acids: CASSYSGRDNEQFF.

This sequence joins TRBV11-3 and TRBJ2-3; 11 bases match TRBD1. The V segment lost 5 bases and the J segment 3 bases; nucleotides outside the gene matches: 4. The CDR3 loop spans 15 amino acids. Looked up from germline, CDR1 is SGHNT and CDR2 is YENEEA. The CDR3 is CASSPGQGDTDTQYF. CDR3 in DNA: TGTGCCAGCAGCCCGGGACAGGGGGATACAGATACGCAGTATTTT.

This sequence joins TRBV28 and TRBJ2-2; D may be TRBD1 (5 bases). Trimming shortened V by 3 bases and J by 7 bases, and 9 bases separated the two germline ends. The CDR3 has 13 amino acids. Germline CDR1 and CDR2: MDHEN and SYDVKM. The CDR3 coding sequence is TGTGCCAGCAGTTTGTTAGGGGTCGGGGAGCTGTTTTTT. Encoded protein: CASSLLGVGELFF.

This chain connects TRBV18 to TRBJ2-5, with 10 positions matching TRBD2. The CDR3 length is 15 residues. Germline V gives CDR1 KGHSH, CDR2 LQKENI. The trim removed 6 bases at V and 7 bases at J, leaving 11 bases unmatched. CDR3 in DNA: TGTGCCAGCTCGGCTCGGACTAGCGGTGCTGGGACCCAGTACTTC. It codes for CASSARTSGAGTQYF.

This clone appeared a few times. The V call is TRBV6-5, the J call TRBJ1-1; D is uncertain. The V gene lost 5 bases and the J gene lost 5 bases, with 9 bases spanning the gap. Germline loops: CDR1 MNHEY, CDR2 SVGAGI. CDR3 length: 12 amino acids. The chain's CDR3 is CASSASVTEAFF. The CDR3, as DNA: TGTGCCAGCAGTGCTTCGGTTACTGAAGCTTTCTTT.

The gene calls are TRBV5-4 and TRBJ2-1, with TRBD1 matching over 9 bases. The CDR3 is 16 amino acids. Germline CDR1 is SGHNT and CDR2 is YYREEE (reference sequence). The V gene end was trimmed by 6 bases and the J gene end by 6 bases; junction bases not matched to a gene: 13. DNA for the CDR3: TGTGCCAGCAACGGGGATGCGGGACAGGGTTCCAATGAGCAGTTCTTC. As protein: CASNGDAGQGSNEQFF.

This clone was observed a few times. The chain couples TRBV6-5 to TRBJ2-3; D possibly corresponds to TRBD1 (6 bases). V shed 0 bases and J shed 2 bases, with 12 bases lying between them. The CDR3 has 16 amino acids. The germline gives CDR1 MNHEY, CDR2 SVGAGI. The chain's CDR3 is CASSYSGARATDTQYF. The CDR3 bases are TGTGCCAGCAGTTACTCGGGGGCTAGAGCCACAGATACGCAGTATTTT.

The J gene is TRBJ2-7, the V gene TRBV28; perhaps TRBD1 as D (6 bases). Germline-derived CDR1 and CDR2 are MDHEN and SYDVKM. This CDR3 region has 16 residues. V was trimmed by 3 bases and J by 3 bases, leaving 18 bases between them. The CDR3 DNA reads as TGTGCCAGCAGTTTTTCTTTTGGACAGCGGAACTACGAGCAGTACTTC. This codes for CASSFSFGQRNYEQYF.

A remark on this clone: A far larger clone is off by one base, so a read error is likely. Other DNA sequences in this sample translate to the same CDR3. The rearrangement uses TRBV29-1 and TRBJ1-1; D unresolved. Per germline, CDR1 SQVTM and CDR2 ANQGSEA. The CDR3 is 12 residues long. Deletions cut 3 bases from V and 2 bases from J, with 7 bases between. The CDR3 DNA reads TGCAGCGTTGAGCCAGGTAACACTGAAGCTTTCTTT. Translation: CSVEPGNTEAFF.

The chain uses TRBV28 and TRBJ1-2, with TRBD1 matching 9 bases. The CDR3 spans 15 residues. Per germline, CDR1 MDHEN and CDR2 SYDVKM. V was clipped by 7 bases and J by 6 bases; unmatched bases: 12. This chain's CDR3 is CASISGTGIYDGYTF. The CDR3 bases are TGTGCCAGCATTAGTGGGACAGGGATTTACGATGGCTACACCTTC.

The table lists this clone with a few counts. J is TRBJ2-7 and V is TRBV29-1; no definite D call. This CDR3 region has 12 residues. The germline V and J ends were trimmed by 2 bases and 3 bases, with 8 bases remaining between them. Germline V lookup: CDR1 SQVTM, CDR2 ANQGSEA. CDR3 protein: CSVETEVYEQYF. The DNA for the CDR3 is TGCAGCGTTGAAACAGAAGTCTACGAGCAGTACTTC.

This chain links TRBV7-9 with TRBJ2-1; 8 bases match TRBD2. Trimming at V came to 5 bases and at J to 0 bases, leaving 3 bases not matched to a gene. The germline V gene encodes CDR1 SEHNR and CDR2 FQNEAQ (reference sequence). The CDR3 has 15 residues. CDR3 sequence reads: CASSGAGASYNEQFF. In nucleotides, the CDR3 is TGTGCCAGCAGCGGAGCGGGGGCCTCCTACAATGAGCAGTTCTTC.

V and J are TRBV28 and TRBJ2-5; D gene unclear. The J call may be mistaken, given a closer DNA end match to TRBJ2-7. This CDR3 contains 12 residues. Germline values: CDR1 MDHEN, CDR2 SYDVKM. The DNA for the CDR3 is TGTGCCAGCAGTTTAGGCGGCTACGAGCAGTACTTC. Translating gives CASSLGGYEQYF.

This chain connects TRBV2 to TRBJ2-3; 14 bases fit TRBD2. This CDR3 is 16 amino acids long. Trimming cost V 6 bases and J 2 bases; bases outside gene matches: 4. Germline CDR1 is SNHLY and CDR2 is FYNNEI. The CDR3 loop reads CASRGLAGAFTDTQYF. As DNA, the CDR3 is TGTGCCAGCAGGGGACTAGCGGGGGCCTTCACAGATACGCAGTATTTT.

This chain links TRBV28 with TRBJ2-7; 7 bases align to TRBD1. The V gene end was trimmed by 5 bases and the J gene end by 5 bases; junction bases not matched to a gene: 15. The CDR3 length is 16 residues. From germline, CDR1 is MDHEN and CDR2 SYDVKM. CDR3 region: CASSRFYRGPPDEQYF. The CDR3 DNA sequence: TGTGCCAGCAGTCGATTCTACAGGGGACCCCCCGACGAGCAGTACTTC.

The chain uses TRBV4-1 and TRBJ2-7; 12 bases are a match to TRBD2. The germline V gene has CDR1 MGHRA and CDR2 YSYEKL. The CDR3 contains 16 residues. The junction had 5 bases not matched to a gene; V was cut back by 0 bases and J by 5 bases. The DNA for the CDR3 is TGCGCCAGCAGCCAAGATCGACTAGCGGGGGCCAACGAGCAGTACTTC. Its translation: CASSQDRLAGANEQYF.